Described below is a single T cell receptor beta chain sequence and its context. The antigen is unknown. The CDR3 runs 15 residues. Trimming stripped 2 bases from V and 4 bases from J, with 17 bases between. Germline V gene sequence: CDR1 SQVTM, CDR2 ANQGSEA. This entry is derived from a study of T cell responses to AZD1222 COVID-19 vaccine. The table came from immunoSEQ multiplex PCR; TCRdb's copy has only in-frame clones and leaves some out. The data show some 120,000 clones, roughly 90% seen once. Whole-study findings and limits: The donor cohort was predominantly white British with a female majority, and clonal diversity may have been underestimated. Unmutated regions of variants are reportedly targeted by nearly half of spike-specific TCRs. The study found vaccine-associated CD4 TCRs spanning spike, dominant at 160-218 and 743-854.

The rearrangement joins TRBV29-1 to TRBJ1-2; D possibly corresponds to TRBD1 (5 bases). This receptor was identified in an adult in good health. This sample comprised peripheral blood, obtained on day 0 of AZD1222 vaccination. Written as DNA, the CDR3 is TGCAGCGTTGAAACCCCGGGGCCAGGGTTCTATGGCTACACCTTC. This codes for CSVETPGPGFYGYTF.